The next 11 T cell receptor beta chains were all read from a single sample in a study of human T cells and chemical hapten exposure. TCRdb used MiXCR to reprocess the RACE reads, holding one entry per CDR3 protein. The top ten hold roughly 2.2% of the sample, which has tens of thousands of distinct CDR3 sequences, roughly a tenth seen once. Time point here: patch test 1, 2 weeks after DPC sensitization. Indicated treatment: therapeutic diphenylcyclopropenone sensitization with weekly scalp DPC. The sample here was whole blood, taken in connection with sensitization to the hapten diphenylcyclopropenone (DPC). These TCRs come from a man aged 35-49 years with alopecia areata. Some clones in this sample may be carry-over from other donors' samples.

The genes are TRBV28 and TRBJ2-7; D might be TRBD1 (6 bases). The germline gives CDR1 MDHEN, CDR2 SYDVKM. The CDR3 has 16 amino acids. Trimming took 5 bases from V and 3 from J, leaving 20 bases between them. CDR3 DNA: TGTGCCAGCAGTAACGCACGCATGGACAGTTACTACGAGCAGTACGTC. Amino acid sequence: CASSNARMDSYYEQYV.

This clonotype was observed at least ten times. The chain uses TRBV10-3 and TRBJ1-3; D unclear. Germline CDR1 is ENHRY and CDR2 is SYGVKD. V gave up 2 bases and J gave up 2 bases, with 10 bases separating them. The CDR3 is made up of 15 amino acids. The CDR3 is CAISEPSGAGNTIYF. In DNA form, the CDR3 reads TGTGCCATCAGTGAGCCCAGCGGGGCTGGAAACACCATATATTTT.

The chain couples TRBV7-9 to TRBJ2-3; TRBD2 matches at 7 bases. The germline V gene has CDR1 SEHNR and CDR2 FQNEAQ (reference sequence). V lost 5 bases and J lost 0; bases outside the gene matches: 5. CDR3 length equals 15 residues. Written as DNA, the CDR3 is TGTGCCAGCAGCCCCACTAGCGTAAGCACAGATACGCAGTATTTT. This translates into CASSPTSVSTDTQYF. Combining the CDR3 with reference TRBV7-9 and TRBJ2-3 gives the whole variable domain DTGVSQNPRHKITKRGQNVTFRCDPISEHNRLYWYRQTLGQGPEFLTYFQNEAQLEKSRLLSDRFSAERPKGSFSTLEIQRTEQGDSAMYLCASSPTSVSTDTQYFGPGTRLTVL.

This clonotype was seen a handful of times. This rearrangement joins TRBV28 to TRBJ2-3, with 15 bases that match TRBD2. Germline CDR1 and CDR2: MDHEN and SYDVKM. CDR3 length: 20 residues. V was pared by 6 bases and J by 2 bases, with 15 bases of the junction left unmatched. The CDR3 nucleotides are TGTGCCAGCAGCCCTGCCGGTCCTGGACTAGCGGGAGGGCCCACAGATACGCAGTATTTT. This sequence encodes CASSPAGPGLAGGPTDTQYF.

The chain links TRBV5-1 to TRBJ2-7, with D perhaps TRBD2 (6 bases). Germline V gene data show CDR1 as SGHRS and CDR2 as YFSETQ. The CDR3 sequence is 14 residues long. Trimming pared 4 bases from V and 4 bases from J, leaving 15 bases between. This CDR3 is CASSRGERLYEQYF. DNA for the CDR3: TGCGCCAGCAGCCGCGGGGAAAGGCTGTACGAGCAGTACTTC. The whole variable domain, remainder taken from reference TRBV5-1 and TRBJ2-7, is KAGVTQTPRYLIKTRGQQVTLSCSPISGHRSVSWYQQTPGQGLQFLFEYFSETQRNKGNFPGRFSGRQFSNSRSEMNVSTLELGDSALYLCASSRGERLYEQYFGPGTRLTVT.

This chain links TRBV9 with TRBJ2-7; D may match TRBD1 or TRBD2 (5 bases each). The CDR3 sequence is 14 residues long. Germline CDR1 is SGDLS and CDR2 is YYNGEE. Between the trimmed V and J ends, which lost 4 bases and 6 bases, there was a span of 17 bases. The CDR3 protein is CASSRRDAKREQYV. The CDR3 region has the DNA TGTGCCAGCAGCAGACGGGACGCCAAGCGCGAGCAGTACGTC.

CDR3 nucleotide sequence: TGCAGCGTACGGACAGGGGTAGTTTCGACCTACGAGCAGTACTTC. Translating gives CSVRTGVVSTYEQYF. V gene TRBV29-1 combines with J gene TRBJ2-7; 9 nucleotides agree with TRBD1. Per the germline V gene, CDR1 is SQVTM and CDR2 is ANQGSEA. Trimming took 6 bases from V and 2 from J; bases not matched to a gene: 11. The CDR3 contains 15 residues.

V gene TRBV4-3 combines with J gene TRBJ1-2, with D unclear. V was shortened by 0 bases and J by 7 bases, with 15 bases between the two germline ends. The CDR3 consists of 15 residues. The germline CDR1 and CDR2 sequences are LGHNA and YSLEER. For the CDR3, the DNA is TGCGCCAGCAGCCAAGATAGGCAGGTCTGGGGTGGCTACACCTTC. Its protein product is CASSQDRQVWGGYTF.

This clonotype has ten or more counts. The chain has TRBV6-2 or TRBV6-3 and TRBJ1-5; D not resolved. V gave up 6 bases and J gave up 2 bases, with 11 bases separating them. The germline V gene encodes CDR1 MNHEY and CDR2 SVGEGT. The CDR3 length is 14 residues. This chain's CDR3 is CASSRTSGNQPQHF. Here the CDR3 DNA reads TGTGCCAGCAGCCGGACGAGTGGCAATCAGCCCCAGCATTTT.

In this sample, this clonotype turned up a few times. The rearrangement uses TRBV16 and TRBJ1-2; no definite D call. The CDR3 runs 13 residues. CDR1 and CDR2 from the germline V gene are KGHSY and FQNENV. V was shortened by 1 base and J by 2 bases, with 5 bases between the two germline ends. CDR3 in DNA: TGTGCCAGCAGCCAATTCCGCAACTATGGCTACACCTTC. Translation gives CASSQFRNYGYTF.

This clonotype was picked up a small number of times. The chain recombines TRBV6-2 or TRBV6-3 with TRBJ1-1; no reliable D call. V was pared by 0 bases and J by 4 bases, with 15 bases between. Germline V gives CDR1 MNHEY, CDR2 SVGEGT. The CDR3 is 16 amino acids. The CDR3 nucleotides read TGTGCCAGCAGTTACTCGTTCCAGGTGGGCGGCACTGAAGCTTTCTTT. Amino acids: CASSYSFQVGGTEAFF.